This T cell receptor beta chain stems from a study of regulatory dendritic cells for organ transplantation. To note about this clone: Antigen specificity is unknown.

The assay was immunoSEQ multiplex PCR, and TCRdb's table has in-frame clones only and misses some. The repertoire holds 11,000 or so clones, with roughly 70% as singletons. Broader study findings: Memory CD8+ clonal expansion seemed more limited with regulatory than mature dendritic cells.

With 4 bases clipped from V and 2 bases from J, the junction kept 8 bases outside the gene matches. Germline CDR1 SEHNR, CDR2 FQNEAQ (reference sequence). The CDR3 consists of 16 residues. The source material was memory CD8+ T cells from blood. The subset here: CD45RO+ memory T cells. The gene calls are TRBV7-9 and TRBJ2-3, with 8 bases lining up with TRBD1. The source of this sequence is a human donor in good health. CDR3 nucleotide sequence: TGTGCCAGCAGCTCTACTGACAGGGGATTCACAGATACGCAGTATTTT. Protein sequence: CASSSTDRGFTDTQYF.